This T cell receptor (beta chain) comes out of a study of T cells after yellow fever vaccination. Overall study findings and caveats: The study found a weaker secondary response that peaked faster, day 5 versus 15. In post-booster samples, most primary-vaccination clones reappeared (approximately 97% CD4, approximately 91% CD8).

One entry per CDR3 protein, called by TCRdb with MiXCR from the 5' RACE reads. The sample lists a few hundred thousand distinct CDR3 sequences; roughly 20% were seen once. This clonotype appeared a few times. Its antigen is currently unknown. Sequenced here: PBMCs, sampled before the yellow fever booster vaccination. The receptor was isolated from a young man who received the YFV17D yellow fever vaccine.

For the CDR3, the DNA is TGTGCCAGCAGTGGGTGGGGCCCCAGCTCCTACAATGAGCAGTTCTTC. Encoded protein: CASSGWGPSSYNEQFF. The chain links TRBV12-3 or TRBV12-4 to TRBJ2-1; a possible D gene is TRBD1 (5 bases). With 5 bases removed from V and 0 bases from J, the gap between germline ends came to 14 bases. This CDR3 region has 16 residues.